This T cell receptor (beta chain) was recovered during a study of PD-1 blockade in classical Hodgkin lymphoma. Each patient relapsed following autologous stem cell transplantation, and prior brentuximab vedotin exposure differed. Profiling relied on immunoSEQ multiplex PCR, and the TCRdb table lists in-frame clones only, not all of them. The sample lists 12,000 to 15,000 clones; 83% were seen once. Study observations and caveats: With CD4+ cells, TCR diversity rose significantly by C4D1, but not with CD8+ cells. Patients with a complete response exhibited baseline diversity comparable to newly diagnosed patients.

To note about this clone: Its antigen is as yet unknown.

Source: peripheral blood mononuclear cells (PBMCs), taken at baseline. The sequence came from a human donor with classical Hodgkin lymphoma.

This chain's CDR3 is CASSLVGVRGDGYTF. CDR3 in DNA: TGTGCCAGTAGTTTAGTAGGAGTCAGGGGCGATGGCTACACCTTC. The J gene is TRBJ1-2, the V gene TRBV19, with D possibly TRBD1 on 6 matching bases. The germline V gene has CDR1 LNHDA and CDR2 SQIVND (reference sequence). Trimming removed 5 bases from V and 6 bases from J, with 19 bases in between. This CDR3 has 15 residues.